The 24 T cell receptor beta chains below all came from one sample that was sequenced in a study of OX40 agonist ivuxolimab in advanced cancers. The table came from immunoSEQ multiplex PCR; TCRdb's copy has only in-frame clones and leaves some out. The sample carries some 35,000 clones, approximately 84% recorded once. The material sequenced was CD4+ or CD8+ T cells sorted from blood, taken in a trial of the OX40 agonist ivuxolimab. These receptor sequences come from an adult with an advanced solid tumor such as melanoma, head and neck, liver or kidney cancer.

The chain uses TRBV10-3 and TRBJ2-7, with a possible D match to TRBD1 (5 bases). Trimming pared 10 bases from V and 3 bases from J, leaving 16 bases between. CDR1 and CDR2 from the germline V gene are ENHRY and SYGVKD. The CDR3 spans 13 residues. The CDR3 spells CATLTPGNYEQYF. As DNA, the CDR3 is TGTGCCACCCTGACCCCAGGGAACTACGAGCAGTACTTC.

This clone was counted once. The chain couples TRBV6-5 to TRBJ2-7; D unclear. Looked up from germline, CDR1 is MNHEY and CDR2 is SVGAGI. Trimming shortened V by 2 bases and J by 2 bases, and 1 base separated the two germline ends. This CDR3 is built from 11 residues. CDR3 protein: CASSYTYEQYF. In DNA, the CDR3 is TGTGCCAGCAGTTACACCTACGAGCAGTACTTC.

The chain has TRBV12-5 and TRBJ1-1, with D perhaps matching TRBD1 (5 bases). V was trimmed by 3 bases and J by 6 bases, leaving 17 bases between them. CDR3 length equals 15 residues. CDR1 is LGHNT and CDR2 is FRNRAP in the germline V gene. For the CDR3, the DNA is TGTGCTAGTGGTTTTAACCAGGGCGGTGTCGCTGAAGCTTTCTTT. This gives the protein CASGFNQGGVAEAFF.

The chain uses TRBV5-1 and TRBJ2-1; perhaps TRBD1 as D (6 bases). This CDR3 spans 16 amino acids. V was trimmed by 0 bases and J by 2 bases, leaving 12 bases between them. From germline, CDR1 is SGHRS and CDR2 YFSETQ. CDR3 in amino acids: CASSLEAQGPYNEQFF. In DNA form, the CDR3 reads TGCGCCAGCAGCTTGGAGGCACAGGGTCCCTACAATGAGCAGTTCTTC.

This clone was seen just once. CDR3 nucleotides: TGTGCCAGCAGTGAATACAGACTGGGGCACCTCGAGCAGTACTTC. Its protein product is CASSEYRLGHLEQYF. The J gene is TRBJ2-7, the V gene TRBV25-1, with TRBD1 as a possible D gene (5 bases). Germline-derived CDR1 and CDR2 are MGHDK and SYGVNS. This CDR3 comprises 15 residues. Between the trimmed V and J ends, which lost 0 bases and 6 bases, there was a span of 15 bases.

This clone was found a few times. The chain couples TRBV5-1 to TRBJ1-1; D remains unclear. CDR3 size: 16 residues. The germline CDR1 and CDR2 sequences are SGHRS and YFSETQ. Trimming removed 4 bases at V and 0 bases at J, with 16 bases between. The CDR3 loop reads CASSPLLERMNTEAFF. The CDR3 DNA reads as TGCGCCAGCAGCCCTCTACTCGAGCGGATGAACACTGAAGCTTTCTTT.

The genes are TRBV27 and TRBJ1-2, with 8 bases identical to TRBD1. After removal of 4 bases from V and 5 bases from J, the junction contained 6 bases not matched to a gene. Germline CDR1 is MNHEY and CDR2 is SMNVEV (reference sequence). This CDR3 is built from 14 residues. CDR3 sequence: CASSSGTGLYGYTF. DNA for the CDR3: TGTGCCAGCAGTTCCGGGACAGGCCTATATGGCTACACCTTC.

The CDR3 DNA reads as TGTGCCAGTAACCAGGGACAGGGATATGGCTACACCTTC. Its translation is CASNQGQGYGYTF. The chain uses TRBV19 and TRBJ1-2; 9 nucleotides agree with TRBD1. The V gene's germline CDR1 is LNHDA and CDR2 SQIVND (reference sequence). The V and J ends lost 7 bases and 5 bases, in that order; junction bases with no gene match: 5. The CDR3 sequence is 13 residues long.

The chain uses TRBV19 and TRBJ2-7; TRBD2 aligns across 7 bases. The V and J ends lost 5 bases and 0 bases, in that order; junction bases with no gene match: 7. Per germline, CDR1 LNHDA and CDR2 SQIVND (reference sequence). This CDR3 contains 15 residues. DNA of the CDR3: TGTGCCAGTAGTGATCTAGCGGTAAGCTCCTACGAGCAGTACTTC. It is translated as CASSDLAVSSYEQYF.

The chain has TRBV28 and TRBJ1-2; D call uncertain. The CDR3 length is 15 residues. CDR1 and CDR2 (germline): MDHEN, SYDVKM. V was cut by 1 base and J by 0 bases, with 9 bases left in between. The CDR3 protein is CASSLSSDSNYGYTF. The CDR3 region has the DNA TGTGCCAGCAGTTTATCGTCCGACTCTAACTATGGCTACACCTTC.

The chain links TRBV27 to TRBJ2-1; 12 nucleotides match TRBD2. The V gene's germline CDR1 is MNHEY and CDR2 SMNVEV (reference sequence). The junction had 5 bases not matched to a gene; V was cut back by 7 bases and J by 4 bases. The CDR3 runs 15 residues. The CDR3 bases are TGTGCCAGCACTTCCGGGACTAGCGGGTACAATGAGCAGTTCTTC. It codes for CASTSGTSGYNEQFF.

By its share, this clone is medium-sized (0.01 to 0.1%). The V call is TRBV6-1, the J call TRBJ1-2, with 8 bases that match TRBD1. CDR1 MNHNS and CDR2 SASEGT come from the germline V gene. The CDR3 loop spans 15 amino acids. With 6 bases clipped from V and 0 bases from J, the junction kept 6 bases outside the gene matches. In nucleotides, the CDR3 is TGTGCCAGCAGAAGAGGACAGGGCCCTAACTATGGCTACACCTTC. It encodes CASRRGQGPNYGYTF.

V is TRBV10-2 and J is TRBJ2-7; D gene unclear. This CDR3 region has 12 residues. CDR1 and CDR2 (germline): WSHSY, SAAADI. The V gene lost 6 bases and the J gene lost 3 bases, with 9 bases spanning the gap. Here the CDR3 DNA reads TGCGCCAGCAGCTCCTCTGGCTACGAGCAGTACTTC. As protein: CASSSSGYEQYF.

V and J are TRBV29-1 and TRBJ2-7; the match to TRBD2 covers 7 bases. CDR3 length: 14 residues. Trimming took 1 base from V and 2 from J; bases not matched to a gene: 5. The germline gives CDR1 SQVTM, CDR2 ANQGSEA. The CDR3 nucleotides are TGCAGCGTTGAAGTCCCGACTAGCACCTACGAGCAGTACTTC. It yields the protein CSVEVPTSTYEQYF.

The chain uses TRBV2 and TRBJ2-7, with a weak D call TRBD2 (6 bases). In germline, CDR1 is SNHLY, CDR2 FYNNEI. Trimming took off 1 base at V and 0 bases at J, with 10 bases between the two ends. The CDR3 is made up of 15 amino acids. The CDR3 sequence: CASSEGAGTSYEQYF. As DNA, the CDR3 is TGTGCCAGCAGTGAAGGGGCGGGGACCTCCTACGAGCAGTACTTC.

The chain uses TRBV27 and TRBJ2-5, with 7 bases aligning to TRBD2. Per germline, CDR1 MNHEY and CDR2 SMNVEV (reference sequence). V trimming: 4 bases; J trimming: 0 bases; junction bases outside the gene matches: 11. CDR3 length: 17 residues. DNA for the CDR3: TGTGCCAGCAGTTCATGGATAGCGGGCTTACACCAAGAGACCCAGTACTTC. Amino acids: CASSSWIAGLHQETQYF.

V is TRBV2 and J is TRBJ2-3; 9 positions match TRBD2. CDR1 and CDR2 (germline): SNHLY, FYNNEI. The J segment lost 3 bases and the V segment lost 6 bases, leaving 10 bases of the junction unmatched. This CDR3 contains 16 residues. The CDR3 region is CASSARREGRTDTQYF. Here the CDR3 DNA reads TGTGCCAGCAGCGCTCGGCGGGAGGGCCGGACAGATACGCAGTATTTT.

The chain joins TRBV5-1 to TRBJ2-7; D is ambiguous. This CDR3 has 12 residues. Between the trimmed V and J ends, which lost 0 bases and 6 bases, there was a span of 7 bases. Germline V gene sequence: CDR1 SGHRS, CDR2 YFSETQ. CDR3 nucleotide sequence: TGCGCCAGCAGCTTGGTTTTTCGCGAGCAGTACTTC. Its translation: CASSLVFREQYF.

V is TRBV29-1 and J is TRBJ2-7, with 7 bases lining up with TRBD1. Germline-derived CDR1 and CDR2 are SQVTM and ANQGSEA. Trimming took 0 bases from V and 4 from J; bases not matched to a gene: 12. The CDR3 runs 16 residues. CDR3 amino acids: CSVEDQGTGVMYEQYF. The CDR3 nucleotides read TGCAGCGTTGAAGATCAAGGAACAGGGGTGATGTACGAGCAGTACTTC.

The chain employs TRBV4-2 and TRBJ1-1; D is ambiguous. Trimming shortened V by 1 base and J by 1 base, and 4 bases separated the two germline ends. Germline V gives CDR1 LGHNA, CDR2 YNFKEQ. This CDR3 is built from 13 residues. CDR3 region: CASSQVSNTEAFF. The CDR3 region has the DNA TGTGCCAGCAGCCAAGTATCGAACACTGAAGCTTTCTTT.

CDR3: CATSTPITGPLNTEAFF. The CDR3 region has the DNA TGTGCCACCAGCACACCTATAACAGGGCCGTTGAACACTGAAGCTTTCTTT. The chain uses TRBV15 and TRBJ1-1; tentative D call: TRBD1 (6 bases). The CDR3 loop spans 17 amino acids. The V end lost 4 bases, the J end lost 0 bases, and 18 bases lay between the germline ends. Per germline, CDR1 LNHNV and CDR2 YYDKDF (reference sequence).

V usage is TRBV19 and J usage is TRBJ2-7, with a tentative D call TRBD2 (6 bases). Deletions cut 4 bases from V and 4 bases from J, with 17 bases between. Germline values: CDR1 LNHDA, CDR2 SQIVND (reference sequence). The CDR3 is made up of 15 amino acids. The DNA for the CDR3 is TGTGCCAGTAGTACGGGGACTCCAACCTATTACGAGCAGTACTTC. Its translation: CASSTGTPTYYEQYF.

In this sample, this clone turned up once. CDR3: CASSERTPLGEQYF. The CDR3 DNA sequence: TGTGCCAGCAGTGAAAGGACACCCCTCGGCGAGCAGTACTTC. The gene calls are TRBV2 and TRBJ2-7; a possible D gene is TRBD1 (5 bases). The V gene lost 2 bases and the J gene lost 6 bases, with 14 bases spanning the gap. The CDR3 spans 14 residues. From germline, CDR1 is SNHLY and CDR2 FYNNEI. The whole variable domain, filled in from reference TRBV2 and TRBJ2-7, reads EPEVTQTPSHQVTQMGQEVILRCVPISNHLYFYWYRQILGQKVEFLVSFYNNEISEKSEIFDDQFSVERPDGSNFTLKIRSTKLEDSAMYFCASSERTPLGEQYFGPGTRLTVT.

The chain joins TRBV5-4 to TRBJ2-4; TRBD1 might be the D (5 bases). The CDR3 has 13 amino acids. The V gene's germline CDR1 is SGHNT and CDR2 YYREEE (reference sequence). Trimming took 4 bases from V and 6 from J, leaving 11 bases between them. CDR3 amino acids: CASSISQGNIQYF. In nucleotides, the CDR3 is TGTGCCAGCAGCATCAGTCAGGGAAACATTCAGTACTTC.